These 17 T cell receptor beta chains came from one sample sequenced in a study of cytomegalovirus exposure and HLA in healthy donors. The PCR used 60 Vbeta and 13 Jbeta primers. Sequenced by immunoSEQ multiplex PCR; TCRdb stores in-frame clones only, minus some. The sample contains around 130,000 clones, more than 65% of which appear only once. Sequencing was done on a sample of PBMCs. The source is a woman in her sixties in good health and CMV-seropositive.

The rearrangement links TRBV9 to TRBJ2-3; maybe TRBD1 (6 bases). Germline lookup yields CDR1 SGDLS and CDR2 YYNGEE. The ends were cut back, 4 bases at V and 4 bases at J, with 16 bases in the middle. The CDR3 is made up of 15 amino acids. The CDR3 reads CASSPSTGGADTQYF. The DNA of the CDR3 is TGTGCCAGCAGCCCTTCGACAGGAGGTGCAGATACGCAGTATTTT.

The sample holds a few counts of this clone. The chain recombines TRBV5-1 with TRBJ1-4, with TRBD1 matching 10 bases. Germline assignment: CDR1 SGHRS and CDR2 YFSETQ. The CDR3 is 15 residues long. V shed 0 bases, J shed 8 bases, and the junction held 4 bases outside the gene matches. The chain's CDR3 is CASSLAGQGKEKLFF. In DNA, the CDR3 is TGCGCCAGCAGCTTGGCGGGACAGGGGAAAGAAAAACTGTTTTTT.

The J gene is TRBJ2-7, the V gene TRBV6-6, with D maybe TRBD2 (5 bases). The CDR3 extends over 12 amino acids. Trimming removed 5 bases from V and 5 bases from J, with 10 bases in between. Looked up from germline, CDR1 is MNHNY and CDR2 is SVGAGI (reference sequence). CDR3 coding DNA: TGTGCCAGCAGTCCACTAGATAACGAGCAGTACTTC. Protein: CASSPLDNEQYF.

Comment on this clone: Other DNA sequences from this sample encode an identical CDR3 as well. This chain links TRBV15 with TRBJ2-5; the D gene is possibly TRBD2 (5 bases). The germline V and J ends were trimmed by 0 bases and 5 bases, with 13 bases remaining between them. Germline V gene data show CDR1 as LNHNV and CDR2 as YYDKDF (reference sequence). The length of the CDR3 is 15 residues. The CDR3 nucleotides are TGTGCCACCAGCAGAGATGTCGGGGTAGGCGAGACCCAGTACTTC. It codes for CATSRDVGVGETQYF.

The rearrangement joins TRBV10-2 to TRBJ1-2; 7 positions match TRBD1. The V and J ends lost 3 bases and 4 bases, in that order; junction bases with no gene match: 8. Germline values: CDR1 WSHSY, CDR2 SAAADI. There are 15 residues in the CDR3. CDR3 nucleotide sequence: TGCGCCAGCAGTGACGGAGGGGGCAGGAGCTATGGCTACACCTTC. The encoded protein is CASSDGGGRSYGYTF.

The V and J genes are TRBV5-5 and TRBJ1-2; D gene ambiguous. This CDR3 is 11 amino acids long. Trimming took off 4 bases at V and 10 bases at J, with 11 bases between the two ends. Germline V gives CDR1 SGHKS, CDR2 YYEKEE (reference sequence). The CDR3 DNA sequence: TGTGCCAGCAGCGAGGGAACAGACTACACCTTC. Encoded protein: CASSEGTDYTF.

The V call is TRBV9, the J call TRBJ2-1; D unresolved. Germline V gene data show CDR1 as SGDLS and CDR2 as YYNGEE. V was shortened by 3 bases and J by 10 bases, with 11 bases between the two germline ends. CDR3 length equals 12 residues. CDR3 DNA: TGTGCCAGCAGCGACCAATTTCGGGAGCAGTTCTTC. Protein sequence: CASSDQFREQFF.

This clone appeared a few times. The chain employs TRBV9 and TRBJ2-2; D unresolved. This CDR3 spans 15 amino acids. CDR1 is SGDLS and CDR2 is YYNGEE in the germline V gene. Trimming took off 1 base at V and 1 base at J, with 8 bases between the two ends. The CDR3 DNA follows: TGTGCCAGCAGCGTAACAGATTGGAACACCGGGGAGCTGTTTTTT. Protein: CASSVTDWNTGELFF.

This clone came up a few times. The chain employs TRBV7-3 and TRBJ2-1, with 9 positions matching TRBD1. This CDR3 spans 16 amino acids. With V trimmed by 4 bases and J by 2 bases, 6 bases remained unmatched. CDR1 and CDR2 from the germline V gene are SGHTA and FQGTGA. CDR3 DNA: TGTGCCAGCAGCTCACAGGGGGCTGTCGCCTACAATGAGCAGTTCTTC. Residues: CASSSQGAVAYNEQFF.

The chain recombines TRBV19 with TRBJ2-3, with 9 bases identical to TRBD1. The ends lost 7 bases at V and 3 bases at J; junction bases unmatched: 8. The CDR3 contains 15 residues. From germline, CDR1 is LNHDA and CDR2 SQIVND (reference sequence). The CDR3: CASNRGTGYTDTQYF. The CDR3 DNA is TGTGCCAGTAATCGCGGGACAGGGTATACAGATACGCAGTATTTT.

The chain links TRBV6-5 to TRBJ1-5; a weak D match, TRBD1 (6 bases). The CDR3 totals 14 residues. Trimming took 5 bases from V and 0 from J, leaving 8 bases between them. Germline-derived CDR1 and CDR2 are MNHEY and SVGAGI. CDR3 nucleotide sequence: TGTGCCAGCAGTCAGGGGTTTAGCAATCAGCCCCAGCATTTT. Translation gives CASSQGFSNQPQHF.

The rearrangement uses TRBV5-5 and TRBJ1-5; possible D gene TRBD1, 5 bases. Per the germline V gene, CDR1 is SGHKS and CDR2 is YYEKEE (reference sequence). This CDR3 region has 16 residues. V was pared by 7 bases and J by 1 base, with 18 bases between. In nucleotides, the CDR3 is TGTGCCAGCTCTTCGGCGGGGCGGGTGAGCAATCAGCCCCAGCATTTT. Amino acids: CASSSAGRVSNQPQHF.

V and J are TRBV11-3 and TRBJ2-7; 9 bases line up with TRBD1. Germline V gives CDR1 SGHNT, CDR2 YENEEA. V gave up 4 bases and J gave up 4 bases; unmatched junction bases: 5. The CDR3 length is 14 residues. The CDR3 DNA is TGTGCCAGCAGCTCCCGGGACAGGGATTACGAGCAGTACTTC. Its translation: CASSSRDRDYEQYF. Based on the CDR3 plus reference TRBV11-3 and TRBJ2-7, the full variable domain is EAGVVQSPRYKIIEKKQPVAFWCNPISGHNTLYWYLQNLGQGPELLIRYENEEAVDDSQLPKDRFSAERLKGVDSTLKIQPAELGDSAVYLCASSSRDRDYEQYFGPGTRLTVT.

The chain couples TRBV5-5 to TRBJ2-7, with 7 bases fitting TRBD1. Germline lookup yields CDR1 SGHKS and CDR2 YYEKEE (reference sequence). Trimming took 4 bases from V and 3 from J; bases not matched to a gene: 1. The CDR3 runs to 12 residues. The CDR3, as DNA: TGTGCCAGCAGCCGGGACAGCTACGAGCAGTACTTC. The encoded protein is CASSRDSYEQYF.

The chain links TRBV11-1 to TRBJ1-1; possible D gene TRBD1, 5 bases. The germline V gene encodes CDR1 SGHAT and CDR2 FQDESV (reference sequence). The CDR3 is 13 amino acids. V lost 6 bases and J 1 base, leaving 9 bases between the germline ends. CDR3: CASSWGGNTEAFF. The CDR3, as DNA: TGTGCCAGCAGTTGGGGCGGGAACACTGAAGCTTTCTTT.

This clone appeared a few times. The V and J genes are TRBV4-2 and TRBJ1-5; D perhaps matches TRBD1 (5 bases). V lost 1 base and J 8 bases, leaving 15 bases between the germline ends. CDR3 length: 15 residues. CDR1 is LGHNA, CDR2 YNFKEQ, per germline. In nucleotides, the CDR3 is TGTGCCAGCAGCCAAGGGGGAGGGGATTGGGAGCCCCAGCATTTT. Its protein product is CASSQGGGDWEPQHF.

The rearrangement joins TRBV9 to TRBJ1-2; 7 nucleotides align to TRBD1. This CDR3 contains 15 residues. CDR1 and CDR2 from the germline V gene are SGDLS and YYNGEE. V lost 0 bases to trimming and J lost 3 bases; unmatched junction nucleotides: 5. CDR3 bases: TGTGCCAGCAGCGTAGGACAGGGTGGGTACTATGGCTACACCTTC. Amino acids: CASSVGQGGYYGYTF.